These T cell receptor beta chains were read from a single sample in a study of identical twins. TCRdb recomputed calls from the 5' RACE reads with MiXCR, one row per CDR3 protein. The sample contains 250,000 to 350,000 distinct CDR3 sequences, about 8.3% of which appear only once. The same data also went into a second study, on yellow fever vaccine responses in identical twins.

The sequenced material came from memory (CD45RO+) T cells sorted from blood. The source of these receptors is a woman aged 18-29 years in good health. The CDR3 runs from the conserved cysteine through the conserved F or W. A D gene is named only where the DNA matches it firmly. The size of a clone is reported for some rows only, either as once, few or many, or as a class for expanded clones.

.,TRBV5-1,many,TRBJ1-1,TGCGCCAGCAGCTTGTCTACGGGACAGAACACTGAAGCTTTCTTT,CASSLSTGQNTEAFF
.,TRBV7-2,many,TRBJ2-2,TGTGCCAGCAGCCGTTCATTACCCCCGCACACCGGGGAGCTGTTTTTT,CASSRSLPPHTGELFF
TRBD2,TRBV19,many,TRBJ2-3,TGTGCCAGTAGTCAGCGGGGGACTAGCACAGATACGCAGTATTTT,CASSQRGTSTDTQYF
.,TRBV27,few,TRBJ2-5,TGTGCCAGCAGTTACGGCCCCACAGGGCTCGGGGAGACCCAGTACTTC,CASSYGPTGLGETQYF
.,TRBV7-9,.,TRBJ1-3,TGTGCCAGCAGCAGAGTTAACTCTGGAAACACCATATATTTT,CASSRVNSGNTIYF
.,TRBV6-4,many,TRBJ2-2,TGTGCCAGCCGGAGTTGGTCGCGGACCGGGGAGCTGTTTTTT,CASRSWSRTGELFF
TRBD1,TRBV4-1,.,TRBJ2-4,TGCGCCAGCAGCCAAGAAATCTGGGACAGGGTGAGGGTTCTAGCCAAAAACATTCAGTACTTC,CASSQEIWDRVRVLAKNIQYF
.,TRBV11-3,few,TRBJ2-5,TGTGCCAGCAGCTTAGGGAAACAGGGTGGAGTGTTGGAGACCCAGTACTTC,CASSLGKQGGVLETQYF
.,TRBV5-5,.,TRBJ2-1,TGTGCCAGCAGCTTGGAGGGTAACGGAGCCTACAATGAGCAGTTCTTC,CASSLEGNGAYNEQFF
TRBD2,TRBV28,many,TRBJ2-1,TGTGCCAGCACCCAAATAGCGGGGGGGCTCAATGAGCAGTTCTTC,CASTQIAGGLNEQFF
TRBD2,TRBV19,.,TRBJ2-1,TGTGCCAGTAGCTCCCCTCTCGGCGGGGGGGCCAATGAGCAGTTCTTC,CASSSPLGGGANEQFF
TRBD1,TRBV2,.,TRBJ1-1,TGTGCCAGTACTACCGGGACAGGGACTGAAGCTTTCTTT,CASTTGTGTEAFF
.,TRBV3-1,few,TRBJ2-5,TGTGCCAGCAGCCAAGAATCCAGGGAAGAGACCCAGTACTTC,CASSQESREETQYF
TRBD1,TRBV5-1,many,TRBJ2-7,TGCGCCAGCAGCGCCAAGGTATTAACGGACAGGGCGATCGAGCAGTACTTC,CASSAKVLTDRAIEQYF
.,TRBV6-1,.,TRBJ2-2,TGTGCCAGCAGTGAATCACCGAACACCGGGGAGCTGTTTTTT,CASSESPNTGELFF
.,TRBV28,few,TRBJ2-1,TGTGCCAGCAGTTCCCCCCCCGTCAATGAGCAGTTCTTC,CASSSPPVNEQFF
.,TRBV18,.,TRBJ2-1,TGTGCCAGCTCACCGAGGAGGGGCCTAAACAATGAGCAGTTCTTC,CASSPRRGLNNEQFF
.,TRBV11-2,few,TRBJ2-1,TGTGCCAGCAGCTTAGGGCGGGACCTGGGGTTCTTC,CASSLGRDLGFF
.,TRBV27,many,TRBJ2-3,TGTGCCAGCAGACCAAAGACCCGGGACTTCTATAGCACAGATACGCAGTATTTT,CASRPKTRDFYSTDTQYF
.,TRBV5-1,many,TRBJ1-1,TGCGCCAGCAGCTTGGACGTCTGGGGGTCGATGAACACTGAAGCTTTCTTT,CASSLDVWGSMNTEAFF
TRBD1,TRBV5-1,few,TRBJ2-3,TGCGCCAGCAGCTTAGCGGACAGGAGCCGCACAGATACGCAGTATTTT,CASSLADRSRTDTQYF
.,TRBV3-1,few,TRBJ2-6,TGTGCCAGCAGCCAAGATCGTTTGGGCGGTCGATCCGACATCTCTGGGGCCAACGTCCTGACTTTC,CASSQDRLGGRSDISGANVLTF
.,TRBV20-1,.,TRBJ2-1,TGCAGTGCCCCCAGAGGGGGTCCGTACAATGAGCAGTTCTTC,CSAPRGGPYNEQFF
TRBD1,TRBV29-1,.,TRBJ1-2,TGCAGCGCAGGGGGCTCGGACTATGGCTACACCTTC,CSAGGSDYGYTF
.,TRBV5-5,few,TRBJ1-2,TGTGCCAGCAGCTCCTCACACGGAACTAACTATGGCTACACCTTC,CASSSSHGTNYGYTF